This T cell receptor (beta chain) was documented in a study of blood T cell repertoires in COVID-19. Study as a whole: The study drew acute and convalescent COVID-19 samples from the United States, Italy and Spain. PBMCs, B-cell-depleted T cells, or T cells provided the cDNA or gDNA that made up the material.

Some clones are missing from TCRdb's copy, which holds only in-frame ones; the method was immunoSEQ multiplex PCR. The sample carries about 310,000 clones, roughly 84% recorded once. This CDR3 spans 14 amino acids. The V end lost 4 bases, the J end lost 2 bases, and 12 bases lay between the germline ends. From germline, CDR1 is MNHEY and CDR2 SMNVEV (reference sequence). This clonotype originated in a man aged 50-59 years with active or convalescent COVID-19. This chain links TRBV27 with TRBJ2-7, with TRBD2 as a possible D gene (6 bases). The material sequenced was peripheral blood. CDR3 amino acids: CASSSGGLPYEQYF. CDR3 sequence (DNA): TGTGCCAGCAGTTCCGGGGGACTCCCCTACGAGCAGTACTTC.